This T cell receptor (beta chain) was recovered during a study of TIL therapy for anti-PD-1-resistant metastatic lung cancer. Study as a whole: Half of patients were current or former smokers. Study results and limitations: Treatment-naive, never-smoker and oncogene-addicted patients were overrepresented in this highly selected cohort.

V was cut by 0 bases and J by 7 bases, with 13 bases left in between. The CDR3 is 15 residues long. Germline lookup yields CDR1 SGHTA and CDR2 FQGTGA. The immunoSEQ assay was v3. Sequencing depth was around 1.9 million read pairs for survey level, roughly 4.5-6.5 million for deep. Profiled with immunoSEQ multiplex PCR; TCRdb holds only in-frame clones, not every one. The sample holds 40,000 to 60,000 clones, around three quarters seen once. Time point meaning: pre-treatment sample, taken before nivolumab and TIL therapy. Stage 4 NSCLC adults joined between October 2017 and January 2020. With regard to this clone: What it binds is not known.

The V call is TRBV7-3, the J call TRBJ2-1; no reliable D call. The sequencing used blood, collected at baseline. The source of this sequence is a woman aged 30 to 85 with non-small cell lung cancer. The CDR3 loop reads CASSLTGANRNEQFF. The CDR3 DNA follows: TGTGCCAGCAGCTTAACCGGCGCGAACCGGAATGAGCAGTTCTTC. Using reference TRBV7-3 and TRBJ2-1 for the parts outside the CDR3, the full variable domain is GAGVSQTPSNKVTEKGKYVELRCDPISGHTALYWYRQSLGQGPEFLIYFQGTGAADDSGLPNDRFFAVRPEGSVSTLKIQRTERGDSAVYLCASSLTGANRNEQFFGPGTRLTVL.